A single sample gave rise to the 19 T cell receptor beta chains below, sequenced in a study of blood T cell repertoires in COVID-19. Sequenced by immunoSEQ multiplex PCR; TCRdb stores in-frame clones only, minus some. The top ten hold around 9% of the sample, which has some 210,000 clones, 81% seen once. Sequences were obtained from PBMCs or T cells enriched from blood (not recorded which). Receptors were obtained from a woman between 50 and 59 years old with acute COVID-19.

This clone was picked up one time. The chain recombines TRBV4-1 with TRBJ2-7, with 10 bases aligning to TRBD2. CDR3 length equals 16 residues. V shed 0 bases, J shed 2 bases, and the junction held 4 bases outside the gene matches. From germline, CDR1 is MGHRA and CDR2 YSYEKL. CDR3 bases: TGCGCCAGCAGCCAAGATGGACTAGCGGCAACCTACGAGCAGTACTTC. It specifies CASSQDGLAATYEQYF.

This clone has just a few counts. The CDR3 bases are TGTGCCAGCTCCCGTAACAGGGGGAGCTCCTACAATGAGCAGTTCTTC. It codes for CASSRNRGSSYNEQFF. The rearrangement links TRBV18 to TRBJ2-1, with TRBD1 matching over 8 bases. Losses at the gene ends were 6 bases for V and 0 bases for J; bases not matched to a gene: 7. Looked up from germline, CDR1 is KGHSH and CDR2 is LQKENI. The CDR3 runs 16 residues.

This chain links TRBV27 with TRBJ1-2, with TRBD1 as a possible D gene (6 bases). The V gene lost 6 bases and the J gene lost 4 bases, with 15 bases spanning the gap. Germline CDR1 reads MNHEY; CDR2 reads SMNVEV (reference sequence). This CDR3 is 14 amino acids long. The CDR3 bases are TGTGCCAGCAGGACCAGGGAGGGGGGCTATGGCTACACCTTC. This gives the protein CASRTREGGYGYTF.

The rearrangement links TRBV3-1 (or the pseudogene TRBV3-2) to TRBJ1-4; D call uncertain. The germline gives CDR1 LGHDT, CDR2 YNNKEL (reference sequence). Trimming shortened V by 1 base and J by 13 bases, and 10 bases separated the two germline ends. CDR3 size: 12 residues. The chain's CDR3 is CASSQGFQRLFF. The CDR3 DNA sequence: TGTGCCAGCAGCCAAGGGTTCCAGCGACTGTTTTTT.

The rearrangement links TRBV28 to TRBJ2-4, with 12 bases identical to TRBD2. The V gene's germline CDR1 is MDHEN and CDR2 SYDVKM. V dropped 8 bases and J dropped 7; count of bases not matched to a gene: 12. There are 16 residues in the CDR3. CDR3: CASSEWLAGGQNIQYF. CDR3 coding DNA: TGTGCCAGCTCTGAGTGGCTAGCGGGGGGGCAGAACATTCAGTACTTC.

This clone was recorded once. The chain recombines TRBV20-1 with TRBJ1-6, with 8 bases lining up with TRBD1. CDR1 and CDR2 from the germline V gene are DFQATT and SNEGSKA (reference sequence). CDR3 size: 13 residues. The J segment lost 10 bases and the V segment lost 3 bases, leaving 5 bases of the junction unmatched. CDR3 DNA sequence: TGCAGTGCTAGTTTGGACAGGGTGTCACCCCTCCACTTT. Its translation: CSASLDRVSPLHF.

The table lists this clone with many counts. This sequence joins TRBV7-8 and TRBJ2-1; TRBD2 matches at 9 bases. V lost 1 base, J lost 12 bases, and 10 bases stayed unmatched. Germline CDR1 SGHVS, CDR2 FQNEAQ. This CDR3 contains 15 residues. The CDR3 loop reads CASSLDQRGASWQFF. As DNA, the CDR3 is TGTGCCAGCAGCTTAGATCAGCGGGGGGCCTCATGGCAGTTCTTC.

The chain carries TRBV28 and TRBJ2-2; D ambiguous. The CDR3 is 12 amino acids. Germline V lookup: CDR1 MDHEN, CDR2 SYDVKM. V was shortened by 3 bases and J by 6 bases, with 5 bases between the two germline ends. The CDR3 is CASSLSAGELFF. DNA of the CDR3: TGTGCCAGCAGTTTGTCGGCCGGGGAGCTGTTTTTT.

The chain recombines TRBV7-2 with TRBJ2-7, with 11 bases matching TRBD2. V shed 5 bases, J shed 1 base, and the junction held 10 bases outside the gene matches. Looked up from germline, CDR1 is SGHTA and CDR2 is FQGNSA. CDR3 length: 17 residues. CDR3 DNA: TGTGCCAGCAGCCCGCCGACCCCTAGCGGGAGGTCCTACGAGCAGTACTTC. As protein: CASSPPTPSGRSYEQYF.

CDR3 in amino acids: CASSPSRLFPARDTQYF. The CDR3 DNA follows: TGTGCCAGCAGCCCTAGTCGCCTTTTCCCCGCCCGGGATACGCAGTATTTT. This sequence joins TRBV7-2 and TRBJ2-3; the D is unclear. From germline, CDR1 is SGHTA and CDR2 FQGNSA. Trimming cost V 5 bases and J 6 bases, with 24 bases left between them. CDR3 length: 17 amino acids.

The chain joins TRBV14 to TRBJ1-3; 10 bases agree with TRBD1. CDR1 is SGHDN, CDR2 FVKESK, per germline. V lost 8 bases and J lost 1; bases outside the gene matches: 5. The CDR3 loop spans 15 amino acids. CDR3 in DNA: TGTGCCAGCTGTCCGGGACAGGGGTCTGGAAACACCATATATTTT. It specifies CASCPGQGSGNTIYF. Together with reference TRBV14 and TRBJ1-3, the CDR3 gives the full variable domain: EAGVTQFPSHSVIEKGQTVTLRCDPISGHDNLYWYRRVMGKEIKFLLHFVKESKQDESGMPNNRFLAERTGGTYSTLKVQPAELEDSGVYFCASCPGQGSGNTIYFGEGSWLTVV.

This clone occurred a few times. The CDR3 nucleotides read TGTGCCAGCAGAGCAGGGACTAGCGGGAGTTACAATGAGCAGTTCTTC. It is translated as CASRAGTSGSYNEQFF. The V and J genes are TRBV28 and TRBJ2-1; 14 nucleotides match TRBD2. With V trimmed by 6 bases and J by 4 bases, 5 bases remained unmatched. Germline values: CDR1 MDHEN, CDR2 SYDVKM. This CDR3 spans 16 amino acids.

The chain recombines TRBV19 with TRBJ2-7; 12 nucleotides line up with TRBD2. Per the germline V gene, CDR1 is LNHDA and CDR2 is SQIVND (reference sequence). The CDR3 runs to 15 residues. The V segment lost 8 bases and the J segment 7 bases; nucleotides outside the gene matches: 12. The CDR3 DNA reads as TGTGCCAGTTCCTCGACTAGCGGGAGTACTGCTGAGCAGTACTTC. Translated: CASSSTSGSTAEQYF.

The rearrangement joins TRBV11-2 to TRBJ1-1; TRBD1 agrees at 8 bases. Germline CDR1 is SGHAT and CDR2 is FQNNGV. CDR3 length: 13 amino acids. Unmatched junction bases numbered 6, after V lost 4 bases and J lost 8 bases. This CDR3 is CASSSGQAPEAFF. The DNA of the CDR3 is TGTGCCAGCAGCTCGGGACAGGCGCCCGAAGCTTTCTTT.

This clone was detected only once. The chain has TRBV6-5 and TRBJ2-5, with 7 bases identical to TRBD1. Germline loops: CDR1 MNHEY, CDR2 SVGAGI. The CDR3 runs 13 residues. Trimming removed 5 bases from V and 4 bases from J; junction bases left unmatched: 4. The CDR3 region is CASSLQGIETQYF. The CDR3 bases are TGTGCCAGCAGTCTACAGGGGATAGAGACCCAGTACTTC.

V and J are TRBV6-2 or TRBV6-3 and TRBJ2-5; 8 bases match TRBD1. CDR1 is MNHEY, CDR2 SVGEGT, per germline. CDR3 length: 15 residues. The ends lost 5 bases at V and 2 bases at J; junction bases unmatched: 7. The DNA of the CDR3 is TGTGCCAGCAGTGCGACAGGGGTAGGTCAAGAGACCCAGTACTTC. It yields the protein CASSATGVGQETQYF.

This clone was observed a few times. This sequence joins TRBV25-1 and TRBJ2-2, with D hard to call. This CDR3 has 14 residues. CDR1 and CDR2 (germline): MGHDK, SYGVNS. Deletions cut 1 base from V and 6 bases from J, with 9 bases between. The CDR3: CASSEWAGSGELFF. The CDR3 DNA reads as TGTGCCAGCAGTGAATGGGCAGGTTCCGGGGAGCTGTTTTTT.

This clone was detected a few times. The CDR3 loop is CASSFQTGSTEAFF. As DNA, the CDR3 is TGTGCCAGCAGCTTCCAGACAGGGAGCACTGAAGCTTTCTTT. V usage is TRBV11-2 and J usage is TRBJ1-1; 7 nucleotides agree with TRBD1. Germline trimming cut 3 bases from V and 4 bases from J; bases unmatched to any gene: 5. The CDR3 is 14 amino acids. CDR1 is SGHAT, CDR2 FQNNGV, per germline.

V gene TRBV6-5 combines with J gene TRBJ2-5, with a possible D match to TRBD1 (5 bases). V was pared by 6 bases and J by 1 base, with 12 bases between. CDR1 MNHEY and CDR2 SVGAGI come from the germline V gene. CDR3 size: 14 residues. This chain's CDR3 is CASRQTQAQETQYF. DNA for the CDR3: TGTGCCAGCAGACAAACACAGGCCCAAGAGACCCAGTACTTC.